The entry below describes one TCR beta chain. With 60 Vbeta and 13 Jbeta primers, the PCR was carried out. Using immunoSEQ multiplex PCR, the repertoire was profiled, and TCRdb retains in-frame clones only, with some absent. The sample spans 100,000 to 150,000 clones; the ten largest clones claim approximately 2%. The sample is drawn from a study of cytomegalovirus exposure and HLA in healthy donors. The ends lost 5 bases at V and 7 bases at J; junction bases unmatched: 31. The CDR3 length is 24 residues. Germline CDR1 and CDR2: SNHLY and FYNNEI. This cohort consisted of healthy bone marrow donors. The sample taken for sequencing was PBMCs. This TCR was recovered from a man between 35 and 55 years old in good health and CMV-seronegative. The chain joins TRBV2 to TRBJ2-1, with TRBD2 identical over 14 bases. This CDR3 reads CASSTLSGLAGVGGPQISYNEQFF. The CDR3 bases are TGTGCCAGCAGTACCCTATCGGGACTAGCGGGAGTGGGAGGTCCCCAAATCTCGTATAATGAGCAGTTCTTC.